The 27 T cell receptor beta chains reported below all come from one sample, sequenced in a study of T cell clonotyping in hematopoietic cell transplantation. Sequencing was performed with immunoSEQ multiplex PCR; in TCRdb, only in-frame clones are kept and a portion is missing. The table has 70,000 or so clones, just under 95% seen once; the top ten hold roughly 1.7%. Sequenced sample: peripheral blood mononuclear cells. All receptors come from a man aged 50 to 60 in good health. Some clones in this sample may be carry-over from other donors' samples.

The chain links TRBV19 to TRBJ2-3; D ambiguous. V lost 5 bases and J 5 bases, leaving 11 bases between the germline ends. CDR3 length equals 13 residues. Per the germline V gene, CDR1 is LNHDA and CDR2 is SQIVND (reference sequence). Here the CDR3 reads CASSRGWGDTQYF. CDR3 sequence (DNA): TGTGCCAGTAGTCGAGGTTGGGGAGATACGCAGTATTTT.

The chain joins TRBV7-2 to TRBJ1-1; D is unresolved. The germline V and J ends were trimmed by 6 bases and 3 bases, with 11 bases remaining between them. This CDR3 region has 13 residues. The germline gives CDR1 SGHTA, CDR2 FQGNSA. The CDR3 DNA follows: TGTGCCAGCAGTCCACAGAGGGACACTGAAGCTTTCTTT. It translates to CASSPQRDTEAFF.

V gene TRBV4-2 combines with J gene TRBJ2-7; no clear D. Germline V gives CDR1 LGHNA, CDR2 YNFKEQ. This CDR3 contains 15 residues. The V and J ends lost 5 bases and 5 bases respectively, with 19 bases between them. CDR3 sequence (DNA): TGTGCCAGCAGCTCATTTGTGGCAGAGGACCACGAGCAGTACTTC. It yields the protein CASSSFVAEDHEQYF.

The rearrangement uses TRBV6-1 and TRBJ1-2; D is unresolved. V lost 1 base and J 6 bases, leaving 9 bases between the germline ends. This CDR3 contains 13 residues. Germline CDR1 reads MNHNS; CDR2 reads SASEGT. The CDR3 sequence: CASSEGRPDGYTF. The CDR3 DNA sequence: TGTGCCAGCAGTGAAGGGAGACCAGATGGCTACACCTTC.

The CDR3 nucleotides are TGTGCCAGCAGCCCCGGGACAGGGGCCTACGAGCAGTACTTC. Translating gives CASSPGTGAYEQYF. The gene calls are TRBV5-4 and TRBJ2-7; 10 nucleotides align to TRBD1. The CDR3 totals 14 residues. Germline V gives CDR1 SGHNT, CDR2 YYREEE (reference sequence). J gave up 2 bases and V 4 bases, and 3 bases lay outside the gene matches.

The gene calls are TRBV28 and TRBJ2-7; 8 positions agree with TRBD2. Unmatched junction bases numbered 7, after V lost 8 bases and J lost 4 bases. CDR1 and CDR2 (germline): MDHEN, SYDVKM. This CDR3 contains 13 residues. This chain's CDR3 is CASSRGGDYEQYF. CDR3 nucleotides: TGTGCCAGCTCTCGGGGGGGGGATTACGAGCAGTACTTC. Full variable domain (outside the CDR3, taken from reference TRBV28 and TRBJ2-7): DVKVTQSSRYLVKRTGEKVFLECVQDMDHENMFWYRQDPGLGLRLIYFSYDVKMKEKGDIPEGYSVSREKKERFSLILESASTNQTSMYLCASSRGGDYEQYFGPGTRLTVT.

The chain is built from TRBV2 and TRBJ2-7; the match to TRBD2 covers 13 bases. V lost 6 bases to trimming and J lost 1 base; unmatched junction nucleotides: 3. The CDR3 loop spans 15 amino acids. Germline-derived CDR1 and CDR2 are SNHLY and FYNNEI. The CDR3 DNA reads as TGTGCCAGCAGAGAGACTAGCGGGGGGTCCTACGAGCAGTACTTC. As protein: CASRETSGGSYEQYF.

This chain links TRBV4-1 with TRBJ1-1, with D perhaps TRBD1 (5 bases). This CDR3 has 14 amino acids. Trimming pared 3 bases from V and 0 bases from J, leaving 8 bases between. CDR1 MGHRA and CDR2 YSYEKL come from the germline V gene. CDR3 sequence: CASSHREVNTEAFF. The CDR3, as DNA: TGCGCCAGCAGCCACAGGGAGGTGAACACTGAAGCTTTCTTT.

This rearrangement joins TRBV7-3 to TRBJ1-1; D is unclear. The CDR3 spans 13 residues. Trimming removed 4 bases at V and 1 base at J, with 7 bases between. Germline lookup yields CDR1 SGHTA and CDR2 FQGTGA. CDR3 coding DNA: TGTGCCAGCAGCTGGGGTAGGAACACTGAAGCTTTCTTT. This translates into CASSWGRNTEAFF.

This clone was seen once. The gene calls are TRBV5-1 and TRBJ2-5, with 10 bases fitting TRBD2. This CDR3 is built from 15 residues. Per the germline V gene, CDR1 is SGHRS and CDR2 is YFSETQ. Losses at the gene ends were 0 bases for V and 9 bases for J; bases not matched to a gene: 8. The CDR3 nucleotides read TGCGCCAGCAGCTTGGCGGCTAGCGGGAGTCGGTCCCAGTACTTC. Its translation is CASSLAASGSRSQYF.

The V gene is TRBV6-5, the J gene TRBJ1-3, with D hard to call. The CDR3 is made up of 15 amino acids. Germline assignment: CDR1 MNHEY and CDR2 SVGAGI. Trimming cost V 4 bases and J 4 bases, with 14 bases left between them. CDR3 DNA sequence: TGTGCCAGCAGTTCCGACGACTGGAGGGGAAACACCATATATTTT. It yields the protein CASSSDDWRGNTIYF.

This CDR3 reads CASQPLAGARRTDTQYF. CDR3 nucleotide sequence: TGTGCCTCTCAACCTCTAGCGGGGGCCAGACGCACAGATACGCAGTATTTT. The chain carries TRBV5-4 and TRBJ2-3; TRBD2 matches at 10 bases. The germline CDR1 and CDR2 sequences are SGHNT and YYREEE (reference sequence). This CDR3 is built from 17 residues. J lost 1 base, V lost 10 bases, and 15 bases had no gene match. Looking up the rest from reference TRBV5-4 and TRBJ2-3 gives the full variable domain: ETGVTQSPTHLIKTRGQQVTLRCSSQSGHNTVSWYQQALGQGPQFIFQYYREEENGRGNFPPRFSGLQFPNYSSELNVNALELDDSALYLCASQPLAGARRTDTQYFGPGTRLTVL.

The V gene is TRBV28, the J gene TRBJ1-1; D remains ambiguous. The germline V and J ends were trimmed by 4 bases and 12 bases, with 18 bases remaining between them. The CDR3 length is 13 residues. Germline CDR1 MDHEN, CDR2 SYDVKM. The CDR3 spells CASSSTVRIGPFF. CDR3 DNA sequence: TGTGCCAGCAGTTCAACTGTCCGGATAGGTCCTTTCTTT.

This clone was detected once. The chain carries TRBV6-1 and TRBJ2-7, with 8 positions matching TRBD1. Germline trimming cut 0 bases from V and 2 bases from J; bases unmatched to any gene: 9. The germline CDR1 and CDR2 sequences are MNHNS and SASEGT. This CDR3 has 17 residues. The CDR3: CASSEAPPTGVPYEQYF. The CDR3 DNA follows: TGTGCCAGCAGTGAAGCCCCCCCGACAGGGGTCCCCTACGAGCAGTACTTC.

The chain employs TRBV14 and TRBJ1-1; possibly TRBD1 for D (5 bases). V lost 4 bases and J 4 bases, leaving 13 bases between the germline ends. Germline CDR1 is SGHDN and CDR2 is FVKESK. The CDR3 runs to 14 residues. CDR3 sequence reads: CASSPQVTVTEAFF. CDR3 nucleotide sequence: TGTGCCAGCAGCCCACAGGTAACGGTCACTGAAGCTTTCTTT.

The chain recombines TRBV5-6 with TRBJ1-4; no clear D. This CDR3 is 15 amino acids long. The V and J ends lost 1 base and 4 bases respectively, with 11 bases between them. CDR1 is SGHDT, CDR2 YYEEEE, per germline. This CDR3 reads CASSLKTAYNEKLFF. As DNA, the CDR3 is TGTGCCAGCAGCTTGAAGACTGCTTATAATGAAAAACTGTTTTTT.

The genes are TRBV30 and TRBJ2-7, with TRBD1 as a possible D gene (6 bases). The germline CDR1 and CDR2 sequences are GTSNPN and SVGIG (reference sequence). This CDR3 has 13 residues. Trimming stripped 0 bases from V and 3 bases from J, with 9 bases between. CDR3 protein: CAWSVRGYYEQYF. The DNA for the CDR3 is TGTGCCTGGAGTGTAAGGGGGTACTACGAGCAGTACTTC.

The chain employs TRBV10-3 and TRBJ1-2; the match to TRBD1 covers 7 bases. The CDR3 loop spans 16 amino acids. Germline assignment: CDR1 ENHRY and CDR2 SYGVKD. Unmatched junction bases numbered 10, after V lost 0 bases and J lost 6 bases. CDR3 residues: CAISESTPTGPNGYTF. The CDR3 nucleotides are TGTGCCATCAGTGAGTCGACTCCGACAGGGCCAAATGGCTACACCTTC.

V gene TRBV6-5 combines with J gene TRBJ2-7; TRBD1 matches 10 bases. J was trimmed by 5 bases and V by 6 bases; bases with no gene match: 7. The CDR3 has 14 amino acids. From germline, CDR1 is MNHEY and CDR2 SVGAGI. CDR3 DNA sequence: TGTGCCAGCAGCCGGACAGGGGGAAACCACGAGCAGTACTTC. This gives the protein CASSRTGGNHEQYF.

The V call is TRBV11-2, the J call TRBJ2-7; D is ambiguous. The CDR3 has 13 amino acids. The germline CDR1 and CDR2 sequences are SGHAT and FQNNGV. V was clipped by 3 bases and J by 6 bases, with 12 bases between them. DNA of the CDR3: TGTGCCAGCAGCTTCATTAGGGAAGGCGAGCAGTACTTC. Translating it yields CASSFIREGEQYF.

This clone was detected once. The V call is TRBV6-5, the J call TRBJ1-4; 7 bases align to TRBD1. With 5 bases clipped from V and 2 bases from J, the junction kept 5 bases outside the gene matches. There are 15 residues in the CDR3. Germline-derived CDR1 and CDR2 are MNHEY and SVGAGI. The CDR3 sequence: CASSQYRGTNEKLFF. For the CDR3, the DNA is TGTGCCAGCAGTCAGTACAGGGGCACTAATGAAAAACTGTTTTTT.

This chain uses TRBV7-2 with TRBJ2-5; tentative D call: TRBD1 (6 bases). This CDR3 comprises 14 residues. Trimming shortened V by 5 bases and J by 0 bases, and 10 bases separated the two germline ends. CDR1 and CDR2 (germline): SGHTA, FQGNSA. CDR3 nucleotides: TGTGCCAGCAGCACCCGGGACAACCAAGAGACCCAGTACTTC. Translated, it gives CASSTRDNQETQYF. The full variable domain, its missing parts supplied by reference TRBV7-2 and TRBJ2-5, is GAGVSQSPSNKVTEKGKDVELRCDPISGHTALYWYRQSLGQGLEFLIYFQGNSAPDKSGLPSDRFSAERTGGSVSTLTIQRTQQEDSAVYLCASSTRDNQETQYFGPGTRLLVL.

The chain uses TRBV20-1 and TRBJ1-1; D gene uncertain. V lost 4 bases and J lost 7, with 7 bases in between. The V gene's germline CDR1 is DFQATT and CDR2 SNEGSKA (reference sequence). The CDR3 totals 10 residues. DNA for the CDR3: TGCAGTGCTATAGCCCTTGAAGCTTTCTTT. Translating it yields CSAIALEAFF.

The rearrangement joins TRBV5-1 to TRBJ2-2; D possibly corresponds to TRBD2 (6 bases). The CDR3 totals 16 residues. V was clipped by 2 bases and J by 0 bases, with 11 bases between them. Germline CDR1 is SGHRS and CDR2 is YFSETQ. The CDR3 bases are TGCGCCAGCAGCTTAAGGGACTCCACGAACACCGGGGAGCTGTTTTTT. It codes for CASSLRDSTNTGELFF. Based on the CDR3 plus reference TRBV5-1 and TRBJ2-2, the full variable domain is KAGVTQTPRYLIKTRGQQVTLSCSPISGHRSVSWYQQTPGQGLQFLFEYFSETQRNKGNFPGRFSGRQFSNSRSEMNVSTLELGDSALYLCASSLRDSTNTGELFFGEGSRLTVL.

V and J are TRBV19 and TRBJ1-2, with D unclear. The CDR3 runs to 16 residues. Trimming stripped 8 bases from V and 2 bases from J, with 21 bases between. The germline V gene has CDR1 LNHDA and CDR2 SQIVND (reference sequence). The DNA for the CDR3 is TGTGCCAGTCGCGCCGGATATTGGGGAGGAAACTATGGCTACACCTTC. It yields the protein CASRAGYWGGNYGYTF.

This clone was seen a handful of times. The CDR3 sequence is CASSPKGSTNYGYTF. The CDR3 DNA is TGTGCCAGCAGTCCCAAGGGGAGCACTAACTATGGCTACACCTTC. The V call is TRBV6-5, the J call TRBJ1-2, with D possibly matching TRBD1 (5 bases). V lost 5 bases to trimming and J lost 0 bases, with 13 bases between them. In germline, CDR1 is MNHEY, CDR2 SVGAGI. The CDR3 length is 15 residues.

The rearrangement joins TRBV6-5 to TRBJ1-5; D unclear. CDR1 is MNHEY, CDR2 SVGAGI, per germline. Trimming took off 3 bases at V and 4 bases at J, with 10 bases between the two ends. The CDR3 runs to 14 residues. This CDR3 is CASSYGPTNQPQHF. The CDR3 nucleotides read TGTGCCAGCAGTTATGGGCCCACAAATCAGCCCCAGCATTTT.